What follows are 14 T cell receptor beta chains derived from one specimen sequenced in a study of early T cells in non-severe SARS-CoV-2 infection (dated by TCRdb to the early 2020s). Receptors were amplified or captured by 5' RACE. The listed sequencing device is NextSeq 500. The raw public reads went through TCRdb reprocessing: fastp at Q25, MiXCR clone calling, in-frame beta chains kept. Records with the same CDR3 protein are collapsed into one entry carrying the most frequent genes and DNA. In this sample the table shows tens of thousands of distinct CDR3 sequences, around 9.9% of which occur a single time. Clones ranked in the top ten supply around 6.4% of the sample. Material: whole blood. All receptors derive from an adult who was a healthcare worker with PCR-confirmed SARS-CoV-2 infection or an uninfected control (not recorded which).

This clonotype occurred many times. This chain connects TRBV7-2 to TRBJ2-3; D remains ambiguous. CDR1 is SGHTA and CDR2 is FQGNSA in the germline V gene. Trimming removed 3 bases at V and 1 base at J, with 5 bases between. This CDR3 contains 13 residues. CDR3 residues: CASSFFGTDTQYF. The CDR3 bases are TGTGCCAGCAGCTTCTTTGGCACAGATACGCAGTATTTT.

This clonotype was observed a handful of times. The chain uses TRBV6-5 and TRBJ1-5; 9 nucleotides line up with TRBD1. Germline loops: CDR1 MNHEY, CDR2 SVGAGI. V lost 2 bases to trimming and J lost 0 bases; unmatched junction nucleotides: 5. The CDR3 contains 17 residues. The DNA for the CDR3 is TGTGCCAGCAGTTACGACAGGGGGATGTATAGCAATCAGCCCCAGCATTTT. This encodes CASSYDRGMYSNQPQHF.

The V gene is TRBV6-1, the J gene TRBJ1-1; no clear D gene. Per germline, CDR1 MNHNS and CDR2 SASEGT. The CDR3 has 13 amino acids. The V end was cut by 2 bases, the J end by 4 bases, with 8 bases between. CDR3 in DNA: TGTGCCAGCAGTGAACTCCCGAGCACTGAAGCTTTCTTT. This translates into CASSELPSTEAFF.

The chain recombines TRBV20-1 with TRBJ1-1; D not certain. Germline loops: CDR1 DFQATT, CDR2 SNEGSKA (reference sequence). This CDR3 region has 11 residues. V lost 7 bases and J 2 bases, leaving 8 bases between the germline ends. The CDR3 loop is CSVSPNTEAFF. The CDR3 nucleotides read TGCAGTGTTTCACCAAACACTGAAGCTTTCTTT.

V usage is TRBV19 and J usage is TRBJ2-2; possibly TRBD1 for D (6 bases). The CDR3 is made up of 13 amino acids. Trimming took 8 bases from V and 3 from J, leaving 10 bases between them. CDR1 is LNHDA, CDR2 SQIVND, per germline (reference sequence). Here the CDR3 reads CASRNRDTGELFF. The CDR3 region has the DNA TGTGCCAGTCGAAACAGGGACACCGGGGAGCTGTTTTTT.

The V and J genes are TRBV5-6 and TRBJ2-1; 9 nucleotides match TRBD2. The junction had 10 bases not matched to a gene; V was cut back by 0 bases and J by 6 bases. The germline CDR1 and CDR2 sequences are SGHDT and YYEEEE. This CDR3 has 17 amino acids. CDR3 amino acids: CASSLGRGRASGNEQFF. The CDR3, as DNA: TGTGCCAGCAGCTTGGGTCGCGGGAGGGCCTCAGGCAATGAGCAGTTCTTC.

This clonotype was counted only a few times. This chain connects TRBV6-2 or TRBV6-3 to TRBJ2-3; possible D gene TRBD2, 6 bases. The V gene's germline CDR1 is MNHEY and CDR2 SVGEGT. This CDR3 region has 15 residues. The V gene lost 6 bases and the J gene lost 1 base, with 14 bases spanning the gap. CDR3 residues: CASRTSGGRTDTQYF. The CDR3 region has the DNA TGTGCCAGCAGGACCTCCGGGGGACGCACAGATACGCAGTATTTT.

This clonotype was counted many times. The chain is built from TRBV5-5 and TRBJ2-5; no definite D call. CDR3 size: 14 residues. Germline values: CDR1 SGHKS, CDR2 YYEKEE (reference sequence). The germline V and J ends were trimmed by 4 bases and 4 bases, with 14 bases remaining between them. The DNA for the CDR3 is TGTGCCAGCAGCCCGGACGGCCAGAGAGAGACCCAGTACTTC. This encodes CASSPDGQRETQYF.

At least ten counts were recorded for this clonotype. J is TRBJ1-1 and V is TRBV27, with D possibly matching TRBD1 (5 bases). Between the trimmed V and J ends, which lost 5 bases and 5 bases, there was a span of 15 bases. Germline V gene data show CDR1 as MNHEY and CDR2 as SMNVEV (reference sequence). CDR3 length equals 14 residues. Here the CDR3 reads CASSQGTKGTEAFF. For the CDR3, the DNA is TGTGCCAGCAGTCAAGGGACCAAGGGGACTGAAGCTTTCTTT.

The chain is built from TRBV20-1 and TRBJ2-7; 8 positions agree with TRBD1. V lost 5 bases, J lost 2 bases, and 8 bases stayed unmatched. CDR3 length: 14 residues. CDR1 is DFQATT, CDR2 SNEGSKA, per germline (reference sequence). The CDR3 sequence is CSAPDRARTYEQYF. CDR3 DNA sequence: TGCAGTGCTCCGGACAGGGCCCGGACCTACGAGCAGTACTTC.

The V and J genes are TRBV20-1 and TRBJ1-1; TRBD1 matches at 7 bases. This CDR3 spans 13 amino acids. V lost 6 bases to trimming and J lost 3 bases; unmatched junction nucleotides: 7. Germline CDR1 is DFQATT and CDR2 is SNEGSKA (reference sequence). The CDR3 loop is CSADSQGDTEAFF. In DNA, the CDR3 is TGCAGTGCCGACTCCCAGGGGGACACTGAAGCTTTCTTT.

This clonotype was seen many times. This sequence joins TRBV28 and TRBJ2-1, with 13 bases fitting TRBD2. Unmatched junction bases numbered 10, after V lost 8 bases and J lost 6 bases. The germline gives CDR1 MDHEN, CDR2 SYDVKM. The CDR3 covers 16 residues. CDR3 region: CASYSPGTSGTNEQFF. CDR3 in DNA: TGTGCCAGCTATAGCCCCGGGACTAGCGGGACCAATGAGCAGTTCTTC. Full variable domain (outside the CDR3, taken from reference TRBV28 and TRBJ2-1): DVKVTQSSRYLVKRTGEKVFLECVQDMDHENMFWYRQDPGLGLRLIYFSYDVKMKEKGDIPEGYSVSREKKERFSLILESASTNQTSMYLCASYSPGTSGTNEQFFGPGTRLTVL.

This clonotype was recorded at least ten times. The chain uses TRBV7-2 and TRBJ1-1, with 7 bases lining up with TRBD1. The V and J ends lost 5 bases and 5 bases, in that order; junction bases with no gene match: 8. The CDR3 length is 14 residues. Germline V gene sequence: CDR1 SGHTA, CDR2 FQGNSA. Written as DNA, the CDR3 is TGTGCCAGCAGCCCCTGGGCAGGGGGAACTGAAGCTTTCTTT. The encoded protein is CASSPWAGGTEAFF.

This sequence joins TRBV12-3 or TRBV12-4 and TRBJ2-7; 10 nucleotides align to TRBD2. The CDR3 spans 14 residues. The V gene end was trimmed by 7 bases and the J gene end by 0 bases; junction bases not matched to a gene: 3. The chain's CDR3 is CASMRTSGSYEQYF. CDR3 nucleotides: TGTGCCAGCATGAGGACTAGCGGCTCCTACGAGCAGTACTTC.